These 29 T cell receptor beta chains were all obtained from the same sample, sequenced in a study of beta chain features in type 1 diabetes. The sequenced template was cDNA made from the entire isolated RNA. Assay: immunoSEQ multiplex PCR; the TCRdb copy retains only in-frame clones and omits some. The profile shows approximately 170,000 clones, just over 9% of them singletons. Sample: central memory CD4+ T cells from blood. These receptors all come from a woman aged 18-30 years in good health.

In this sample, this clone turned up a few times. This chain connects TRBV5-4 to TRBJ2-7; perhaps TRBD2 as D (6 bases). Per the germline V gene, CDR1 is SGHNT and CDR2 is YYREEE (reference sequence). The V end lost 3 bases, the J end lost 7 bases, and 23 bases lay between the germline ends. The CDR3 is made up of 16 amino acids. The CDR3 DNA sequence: TGTGCCAGCAGCTCGGCCGGGGGATCTAGGGGCGAGGAGCAGTACTTC. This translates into CASSSAGGSRGEEQYF.

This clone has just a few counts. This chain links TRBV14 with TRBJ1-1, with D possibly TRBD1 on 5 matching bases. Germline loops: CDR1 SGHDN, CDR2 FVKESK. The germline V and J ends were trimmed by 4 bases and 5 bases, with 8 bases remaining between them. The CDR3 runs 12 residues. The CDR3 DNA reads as TGTGCCAGCAGCCCGGGGGGGACTGAAGCTTTCTTT. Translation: CASSPGGTEAFF.

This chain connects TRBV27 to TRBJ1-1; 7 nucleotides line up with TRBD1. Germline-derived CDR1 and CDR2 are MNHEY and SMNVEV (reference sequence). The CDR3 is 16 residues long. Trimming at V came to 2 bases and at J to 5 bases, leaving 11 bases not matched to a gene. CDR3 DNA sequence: TGTGCCAGCAGTTTAACTTACACAGGGGTAGGAACTGAAGCTTTCTTT. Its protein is CASSLTYTGVGTEAFF.

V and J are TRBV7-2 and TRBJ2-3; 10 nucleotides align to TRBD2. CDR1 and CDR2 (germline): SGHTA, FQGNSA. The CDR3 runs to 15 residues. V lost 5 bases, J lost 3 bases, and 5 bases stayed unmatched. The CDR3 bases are TGTGCCAGCAGCCCTAGCGGGAGTAAGACAGATACGCAGTATTTT. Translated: CASSPSGSKTDTQYF.

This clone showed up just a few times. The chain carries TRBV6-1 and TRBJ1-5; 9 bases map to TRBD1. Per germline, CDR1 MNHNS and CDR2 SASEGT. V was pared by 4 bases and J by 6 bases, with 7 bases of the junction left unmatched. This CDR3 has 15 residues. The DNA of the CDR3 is TGTGCCAGCAGTGTCGCACAGGGGGCCAGTCAGCCCCAGCATTTT. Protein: CASSVAQGASQPQHF.

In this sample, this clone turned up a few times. CDR3 sequence (DNA): TGTGCCAGCAGTCGGACAGGCTCTCCAGATACGCAGTATTTT. It encodes CASSRTGSPDTQYF. The chain recombines TRBV28 with TRBJ2-3; 7 bases fit TRBD1. The CDR3 covers 14 residues. Germline assignment: CDR1 MDHEN and CDR2 SYDVKM. V trimming: 5 bases; J trimming: 4 bases; junction bases outside the gene matches: 6.

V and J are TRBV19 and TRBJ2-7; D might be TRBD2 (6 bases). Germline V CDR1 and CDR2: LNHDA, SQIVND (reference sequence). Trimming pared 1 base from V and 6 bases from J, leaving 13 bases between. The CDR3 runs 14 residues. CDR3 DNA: TGTGCCAGTAGTATAGCCCCGGGACTTGGCGAGCAGTACTTC. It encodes CASSIAPGLGEQYF.

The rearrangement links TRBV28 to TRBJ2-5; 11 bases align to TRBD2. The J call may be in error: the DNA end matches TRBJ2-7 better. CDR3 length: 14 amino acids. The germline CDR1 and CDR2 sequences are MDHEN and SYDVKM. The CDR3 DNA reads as TGTGCCAGCGGAACTAGCGGGAGAACCTACGAGCAGTACTTC. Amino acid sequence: CASGTSGRTYEQYF.

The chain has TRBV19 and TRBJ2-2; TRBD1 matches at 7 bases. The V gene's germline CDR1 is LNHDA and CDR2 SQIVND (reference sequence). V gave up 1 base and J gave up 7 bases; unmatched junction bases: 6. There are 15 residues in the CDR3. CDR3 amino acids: CASSIGGTVGGELFF. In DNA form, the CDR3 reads TGTGCCAGTAGTATAGGTGGGACAGTTGGCGGGGAGCTGTTTTTT.

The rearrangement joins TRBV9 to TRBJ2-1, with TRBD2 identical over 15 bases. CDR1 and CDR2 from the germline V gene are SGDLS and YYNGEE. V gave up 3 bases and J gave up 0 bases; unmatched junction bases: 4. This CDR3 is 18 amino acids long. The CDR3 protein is CASSAGTSGRSSYNEQFF. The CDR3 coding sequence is TGTGCCAGCAGCGCCGGGACTAGCGGGAGGAGCTCCTACAATGAGCAGTTCTTC.

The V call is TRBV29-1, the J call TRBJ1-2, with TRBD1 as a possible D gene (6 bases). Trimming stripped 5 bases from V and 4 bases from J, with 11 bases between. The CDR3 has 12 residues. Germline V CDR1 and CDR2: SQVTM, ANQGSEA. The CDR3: CSVQTGLYGYTF. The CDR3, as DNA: TGCAGCGTTCAGACAGGACTCTATGGCTACACCTTC.

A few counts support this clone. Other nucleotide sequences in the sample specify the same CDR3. The CDR3 is CASRIQGNTGELFF. Here the CDR3 DNA reads TGTGCCAGTAGGATACAGGGGAACACCGGGGAGCTGTTTTTT. The genes are TRBV19 and TRBJ2-2; a weak D match, TRBD1 (6 bases). Germline V gene sequence: CDR1 LNHDA, CDR2 SQIVND (reference sequence). V lost 6 bases and J 1 base, leaving 9 bases between the germline ends. The CDR3 runs to 14 residues.

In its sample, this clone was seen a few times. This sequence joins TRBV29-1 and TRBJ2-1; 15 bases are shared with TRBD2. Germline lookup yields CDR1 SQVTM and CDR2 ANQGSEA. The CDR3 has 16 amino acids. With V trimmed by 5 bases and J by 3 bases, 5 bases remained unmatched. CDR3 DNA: TGCAGCGTTACCGGGACTAGCGGGGGGAGCTACAATGAGCAGTTCTTC. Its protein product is CSVTGTSGGSYNEQFF.

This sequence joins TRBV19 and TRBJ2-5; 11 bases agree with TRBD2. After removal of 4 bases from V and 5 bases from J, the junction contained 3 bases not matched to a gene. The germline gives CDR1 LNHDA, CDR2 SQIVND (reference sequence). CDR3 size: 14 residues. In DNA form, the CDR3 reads TGTGCCAGTAGTAATCTAGCGGGAGGCGAGACCCAGTACTTC. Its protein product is CASSNLAGGETQYF. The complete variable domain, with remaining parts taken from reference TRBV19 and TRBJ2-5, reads DGGITQSPKYLFRKEGQNVTLSCEQNLNHDAMYWYRQDPGQGLRLIYYSQIVNDFQKGDIAEGYSVSREKKESFPLTVTSAQKNPTAFYLCASSNLAGGETQYFGPGTRLLVL.

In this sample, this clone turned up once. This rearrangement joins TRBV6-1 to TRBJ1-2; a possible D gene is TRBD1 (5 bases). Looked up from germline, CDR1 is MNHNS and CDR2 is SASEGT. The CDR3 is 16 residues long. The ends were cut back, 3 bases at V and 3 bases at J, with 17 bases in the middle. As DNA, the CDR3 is TGTGCCAGCAGTGATGAGGGACTAGTGTTAGACTATGGCTACACCTTC. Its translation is CASSDEGLVLDYGYTF.

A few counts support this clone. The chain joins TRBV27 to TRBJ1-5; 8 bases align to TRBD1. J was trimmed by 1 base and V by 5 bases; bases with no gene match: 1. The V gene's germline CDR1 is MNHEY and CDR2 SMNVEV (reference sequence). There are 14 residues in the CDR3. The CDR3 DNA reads TGTGCCAGCAGTCGGACAGGGAGCAATCAGCCCCAGCATTTT. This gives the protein CASSRTGSNQPQHF.

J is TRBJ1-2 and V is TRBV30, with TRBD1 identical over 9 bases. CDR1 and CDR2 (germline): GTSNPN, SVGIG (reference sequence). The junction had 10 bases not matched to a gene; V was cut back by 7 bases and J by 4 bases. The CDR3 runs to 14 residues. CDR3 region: CAYKRLQGAYGYTF. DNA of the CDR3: TGTGCCTACAAACGACTACAGGGGGCCTATGGCTACACCTTC. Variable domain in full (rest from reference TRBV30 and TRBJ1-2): SQTIHQWPATLVQPVGSPLSLECTVEGTSNPNLYWYRQAAGRGLQLLFYSVGIGQISSEVPQNLSASRPQDRQFILSSKKLLLSDSGFYLCAYKRLQGAYGYTFGSGTRLTVV.

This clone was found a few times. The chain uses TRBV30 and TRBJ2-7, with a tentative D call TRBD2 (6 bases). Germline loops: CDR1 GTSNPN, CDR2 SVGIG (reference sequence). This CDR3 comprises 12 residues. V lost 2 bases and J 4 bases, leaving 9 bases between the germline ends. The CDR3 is CAWSKSGYEQYF. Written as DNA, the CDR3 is TGTGCCTGGAGTAAAAGCGGGTACGAGCAGTACTTC.

The DNA for the CDR3 is TGTGCCTGGGGGTCCAGCGGCACGGCAAACACCGGGGAGCTGTTTTTT. Encoded protein: CAWGSSGTANTGELFF. The chain employs TRBV30 and TRBJ2-2; D perhaps matches TRBD2 (5 bases). Trimming took off 5 bases at V and 2 bases at J, with 18 bases between the two ends. CDR1 GTSNPN and CDR2 SVGIG come from the germline V gene (reference sequence). CDR3 size: 16 residues. The variable domain in full, with the rest retrieved from reference TRBV30 and TRBJ2-2, is SQTIHQWPATLVQPVGSPLSLECTVEGTSNPNLYWYRQAAGRGLQLLFYSVGIGQISSEVPQNLSASRPQDRQFILSSKKLLLSDSGFYLCAWGSSGTANTGELFFGEGSRLTVL.

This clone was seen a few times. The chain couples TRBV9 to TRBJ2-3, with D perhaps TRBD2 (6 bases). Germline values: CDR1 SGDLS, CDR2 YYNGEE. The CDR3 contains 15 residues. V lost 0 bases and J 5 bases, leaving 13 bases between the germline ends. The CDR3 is CASSVADGGEDTQYF. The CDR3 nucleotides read TGTGCCAGCAGCGTAGCTGACGGCGGGGAAGATACGCAGTATTTT.

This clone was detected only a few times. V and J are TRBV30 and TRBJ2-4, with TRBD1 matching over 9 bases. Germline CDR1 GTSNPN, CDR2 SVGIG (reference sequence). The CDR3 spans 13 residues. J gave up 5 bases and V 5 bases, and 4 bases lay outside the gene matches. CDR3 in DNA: TGTGCCTGGGGGGGACAGGGCGAAAACATTCAGTACTTC. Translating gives CAWGGQGENIQYF.

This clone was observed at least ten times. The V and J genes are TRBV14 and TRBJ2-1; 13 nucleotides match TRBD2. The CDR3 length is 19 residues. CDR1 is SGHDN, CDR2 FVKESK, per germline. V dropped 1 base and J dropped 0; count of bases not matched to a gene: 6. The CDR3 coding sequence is TGTGCCAGCAGCCAAGGACTAGCGGGAGGAACCCCCTCCTACAATGAGCAGTTCTTC. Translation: CASSQGLAGGTPSYNEQFF.

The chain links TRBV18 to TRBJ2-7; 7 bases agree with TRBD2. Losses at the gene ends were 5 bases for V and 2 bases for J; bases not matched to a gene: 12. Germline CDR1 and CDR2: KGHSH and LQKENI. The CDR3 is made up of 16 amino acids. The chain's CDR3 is CASSTGEGITTYEQYF. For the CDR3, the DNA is TGTGCCAGCTCAACCGGGGAGGGGATTACCACCTACGAGCAGTACTTC.

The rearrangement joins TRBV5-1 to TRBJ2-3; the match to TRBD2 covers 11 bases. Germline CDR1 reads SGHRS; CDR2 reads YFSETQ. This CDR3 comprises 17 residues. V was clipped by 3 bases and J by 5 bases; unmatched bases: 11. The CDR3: CASSSGTSGSRGDTQYF. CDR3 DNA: TGCGCCAGCAGCTCCGGGACTAGCGGCTCGAGGGGAGATACGCAGTATTTT.

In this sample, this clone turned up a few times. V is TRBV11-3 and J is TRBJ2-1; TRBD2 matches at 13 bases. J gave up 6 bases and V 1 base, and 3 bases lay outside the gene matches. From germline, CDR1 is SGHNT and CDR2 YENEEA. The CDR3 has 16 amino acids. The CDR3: CASSLGTSGGINEQFF. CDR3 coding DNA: TGTGCCAGCAGCTTAGGGACTAGCGGGGGCATCAATGAGCAGTTCTTC.

CDR3: CASSLGTGNYEQYF. In nucleotides, the CDR3 is TGTGCCAGCAGCCTCGGGACTGGAAACTACGAGCAGTACTTC. The rearrangement links TRBV9 to TRBJ2-7, with TRBD2 as a possible D gene (6 bases). V gave up 4 bases and J gave up 3 bases, with 14 bases separating them. CDR3 size: 14 residues. Germline loops: CDR1 SGDLS, CDR2 YYNGEE.

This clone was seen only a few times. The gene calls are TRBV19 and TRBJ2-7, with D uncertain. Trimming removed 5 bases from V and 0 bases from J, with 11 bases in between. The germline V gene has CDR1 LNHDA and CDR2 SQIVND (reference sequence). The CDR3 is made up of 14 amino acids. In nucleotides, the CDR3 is TGTGCCAGTAGTCTCACCTACAGCTCCTACGAGCAGTACTTC. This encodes CASSLTYSSYEQYF.

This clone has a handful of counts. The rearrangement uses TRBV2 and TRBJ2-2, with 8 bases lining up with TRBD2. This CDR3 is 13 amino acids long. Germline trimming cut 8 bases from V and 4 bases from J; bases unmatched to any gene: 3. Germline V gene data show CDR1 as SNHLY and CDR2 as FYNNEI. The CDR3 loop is CASLAGSTGELFF. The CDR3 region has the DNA TGTGCCAGCTTAGCGGGGTCCACCGGGGAGCTGTTTTTT.

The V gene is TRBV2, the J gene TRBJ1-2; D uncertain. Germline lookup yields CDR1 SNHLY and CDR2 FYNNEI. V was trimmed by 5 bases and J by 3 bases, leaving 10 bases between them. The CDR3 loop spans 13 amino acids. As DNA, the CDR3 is TGTGCCAGCAGTCGAGACACAGACTATGGCTACACCTTC. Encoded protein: CASSRDTDYGYTF.